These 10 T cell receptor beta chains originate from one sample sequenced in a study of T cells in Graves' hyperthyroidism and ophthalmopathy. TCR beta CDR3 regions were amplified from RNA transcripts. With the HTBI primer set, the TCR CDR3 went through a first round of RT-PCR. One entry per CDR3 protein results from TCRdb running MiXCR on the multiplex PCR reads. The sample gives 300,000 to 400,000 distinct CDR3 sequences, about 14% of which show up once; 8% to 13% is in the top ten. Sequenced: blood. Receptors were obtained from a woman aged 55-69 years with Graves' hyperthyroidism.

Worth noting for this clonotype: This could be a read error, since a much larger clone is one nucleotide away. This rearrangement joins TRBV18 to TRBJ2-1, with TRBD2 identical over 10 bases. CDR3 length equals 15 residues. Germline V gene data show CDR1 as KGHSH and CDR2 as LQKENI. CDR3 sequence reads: CASSLLAGLYSEQFF. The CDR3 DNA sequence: TGTGCCAGCTCATTACTAGCGGGACTATACAGTGAGCAGTTCTTC.

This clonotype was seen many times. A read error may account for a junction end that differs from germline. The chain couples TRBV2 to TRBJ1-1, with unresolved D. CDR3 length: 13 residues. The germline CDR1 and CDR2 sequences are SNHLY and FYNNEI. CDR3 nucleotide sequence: TGTGCCAGCAGCGAAGAGAGGTGGACTGAAGCTTTCTTT. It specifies CASSEERWTEAFF.

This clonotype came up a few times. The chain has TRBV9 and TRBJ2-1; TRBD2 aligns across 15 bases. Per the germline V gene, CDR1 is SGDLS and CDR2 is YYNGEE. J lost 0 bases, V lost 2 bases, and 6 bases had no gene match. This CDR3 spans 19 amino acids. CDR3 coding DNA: TGTGCCAGCAGCGTGTTGGGACTAGCGGGAGGCAGCTCCTACAATGAGCAGTTCTTC. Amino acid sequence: CASSVLGLAGGSSYNEQFF.

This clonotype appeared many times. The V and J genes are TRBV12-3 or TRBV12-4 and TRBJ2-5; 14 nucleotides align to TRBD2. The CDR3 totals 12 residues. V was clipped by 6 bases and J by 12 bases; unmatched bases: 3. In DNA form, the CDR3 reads TGTGCCAGCAGGGGACTAGCGGGAGTAGAGTACTTC. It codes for CASRGLAGVEYF.

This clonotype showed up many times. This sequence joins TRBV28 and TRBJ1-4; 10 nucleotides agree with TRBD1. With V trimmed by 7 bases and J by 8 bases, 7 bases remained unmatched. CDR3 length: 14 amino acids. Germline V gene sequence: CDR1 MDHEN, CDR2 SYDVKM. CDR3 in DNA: TGTGCCAGCACTAGGGGACAGGGGAGAGAAAAACTGTTTTTT. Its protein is CASTRGQGREKLFF.

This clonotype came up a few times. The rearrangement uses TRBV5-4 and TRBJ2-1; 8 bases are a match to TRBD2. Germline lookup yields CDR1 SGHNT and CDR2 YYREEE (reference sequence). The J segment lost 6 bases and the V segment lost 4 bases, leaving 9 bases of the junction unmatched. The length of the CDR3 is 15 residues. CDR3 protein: CASSPSGRVGNEQFF. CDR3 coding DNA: TGTGCCAGCAGCCCGAGCGGGAGAGTTGGCAATGAGCAGTTCTTC. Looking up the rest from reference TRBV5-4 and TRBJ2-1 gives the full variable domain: ETGVTQSPTHLIKTRGQQVTLRCSSQSGHNTVSWYQQALGQGPQFIFQYYREEENGRGNFPPRFSGLQFPNYSSELNVNALELDDSALYLCASSPSGRVGNEQFFGPGTRLTVL.

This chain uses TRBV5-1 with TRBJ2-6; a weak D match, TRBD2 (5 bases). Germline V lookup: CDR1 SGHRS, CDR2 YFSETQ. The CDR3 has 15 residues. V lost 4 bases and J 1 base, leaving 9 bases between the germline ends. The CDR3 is CASSQQRSGANVLTF. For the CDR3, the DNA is TGCGCCAGCAGCCAACAGCGGTCTGGGGCCAACGTCCTGACTTTC.

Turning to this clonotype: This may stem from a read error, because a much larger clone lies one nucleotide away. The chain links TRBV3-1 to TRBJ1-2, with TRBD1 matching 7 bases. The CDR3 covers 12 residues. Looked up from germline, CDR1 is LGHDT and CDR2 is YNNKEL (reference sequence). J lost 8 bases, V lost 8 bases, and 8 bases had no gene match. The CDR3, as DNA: TGTGCCAGCGGGCGACAGGGTGGAGGCTACACCTTC. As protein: CASGRQGGGYTF.

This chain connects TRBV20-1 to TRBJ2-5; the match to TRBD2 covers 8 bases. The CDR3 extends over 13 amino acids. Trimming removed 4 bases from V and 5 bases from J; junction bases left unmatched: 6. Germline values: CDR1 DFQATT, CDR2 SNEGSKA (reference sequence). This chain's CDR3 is CSAIYGREETQYF. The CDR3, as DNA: TGCAGTGCTATTTACGGGAGGGAGGAGACCCAGTACTTC.

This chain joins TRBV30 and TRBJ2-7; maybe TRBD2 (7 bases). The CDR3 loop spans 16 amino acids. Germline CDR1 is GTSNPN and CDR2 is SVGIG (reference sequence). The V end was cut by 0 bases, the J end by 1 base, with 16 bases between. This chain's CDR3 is CAWSVWGGPQSYEQYF. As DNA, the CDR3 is TGTGCCTGGAGTGTCTGGGGGGGCCCTCAGTCCTACGAGCAGTACTTC.